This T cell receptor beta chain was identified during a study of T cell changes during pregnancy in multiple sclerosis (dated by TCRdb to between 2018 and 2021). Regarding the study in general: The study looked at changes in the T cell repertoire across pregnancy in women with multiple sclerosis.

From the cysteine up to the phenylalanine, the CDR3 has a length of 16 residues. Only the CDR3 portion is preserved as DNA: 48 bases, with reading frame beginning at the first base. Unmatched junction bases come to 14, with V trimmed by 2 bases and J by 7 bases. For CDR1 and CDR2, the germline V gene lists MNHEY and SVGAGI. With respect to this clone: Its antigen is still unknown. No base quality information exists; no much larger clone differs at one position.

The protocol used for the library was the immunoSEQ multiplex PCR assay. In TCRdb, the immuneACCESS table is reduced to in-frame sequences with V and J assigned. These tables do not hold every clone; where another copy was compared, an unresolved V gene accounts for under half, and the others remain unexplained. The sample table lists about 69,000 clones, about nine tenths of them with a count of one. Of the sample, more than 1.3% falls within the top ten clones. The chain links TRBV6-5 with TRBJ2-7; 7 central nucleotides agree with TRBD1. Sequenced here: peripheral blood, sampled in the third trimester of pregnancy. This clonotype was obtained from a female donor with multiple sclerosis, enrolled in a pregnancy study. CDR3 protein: CASSYAPDRVTEEQYF. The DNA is TGTGCCAGCAGTTACGCCCCCGACAGGGTAACGGAGGAGCAGTACTTC.